This is a list of T cell receptor beta chains from one sample in a study of cytomegalovirus exposure and HLA in healthy donors. TCRdb's copy holds only in-frame clones and misses some; the assay was immunoSEQ multiplex PCR. The table records roughly 140,000 clones, roughly 65% of them present only once. Material for sequencing was PBMCs. Receptors originate from a young woman in good health and CMV-seronegative. Both conserved end residues are part of each CDR3. A D gene is named only where the DNA matches it firmly. Size values are once, few and many counts, or a class for expanded clones, and some rows have none.

v_call	j_call	clone_size	d_call	cdr3_aa	cdr3_nt
TRBV2	TRBJ2-2	.	.	CASSARRGRTGELFF	TGTGCCAGCAGTGCTAGGAGGGGTCGAACCGGGGAGCTGTTTTTT
TRBV28	TRBJ2-1	.	TRBD1	CASRNRRQGLNEQFF	TGTGCCAGCAGGAACCGACGACAGGGTTTGAATGAGCAGTTCTTC
TRBV7-8	TRBJ2-7	.	.	CASSLDTSLDEQYF	TGTGCCAGCAGCTTAGACACGTCGCTAGACGAGCAGTACTTC
TRBV9	TRBJ2-3	.	.	CASSAYGSPGTDTQYF	TGTGCCAGCAGCGCGTACGGGTCGCCGGGCACAGATACGCAGTATTTT
TRBV25-1	TRBJ1-1	.	.	CASSEYGGTGGMNTEAFF	TGTGCCAGCAGTGAATATGGGGGGACGGGGGGAATGAACACTGAAGCTTTCTTT
TRBV5-6	TRBJ1-3	few	TRBD1	CASSLRGTGASGNTIYF	TGTGCCAGCAGCCTGCGGGGAACAGGGGCTTCAGGAAACACCATATATTTT
TRBV7-3	TRBJ2-1	.	.	CASSLIGSSDNEQFF	TGTGCCAGCAGCTTAATTGGCTCGAGCGACAATGAGCAGTTCTTC
TRBV28	TRBJ2-7	.	TRBD2	CASSFPSGRSYEQYF	TGTGCCAGCAGTTTTCCGAGCGGGAGAAGCTACGAGCAGTACTTC
TRBV7-2	TRBJ2-1	.	TRBD2	CASSFLGWGGASGGNEQFF	TGTGCCAGCAGCTTCCTCGGCTGGGGCGGGGCGTCGGGGGGCAATGAGCAGTTCTTC
TRBV6-1	TRBJ2-5	.	.	CASSLFPQERETQYF	TGTGCCAGCAGTCTCTTTCCCCAGGAACGAGAGACCCAGTACTTC
TRBV5-4	TRBJ1-2	.	TRBD1	CASSLVEGGAHGYTF	TGTGCCAGCAGCTTGGTAGAAGGGGGCGCCCATGGCTACACCTTC
TRBV5-8	TRBJ1-3	.	.	CASSLEAGGFAGNTIYF	TGTGCCAGCAGCCTCGAGGCCGGGGGGTTCGCTGGAAACACCATATATTTT
TRBV19	TRBJ2-7	.	.	CASSSVEGLSYEQYF	TGTGCCAGTAGCTCCGTCGAGGGCCTCTCCTACGAGCAGTACTTC
TRBV5-1	TRBJ1-1	.	.	CASTGQNTEAFF	TGCGCCAGCACAGGACAGAACACTGAAGCTTTCTTT
TRBV11-2	TRBJ2-5	.	.	CASSSIRPGKETQYF	TGTGCCAGCAGCTCAATAAGACCGGGGAAGGAGACCCAGTACTTC
TRBV7-3	TRBJ2-1	once	TRBD1	CASSPQGADEQFF	TGTGCCAGCAGCCCACAGGGGGCCGATGAGCAGTTCTTC
TRBV6-5	TRBJ2-2	.	TRBD2	CASSPTSGHTGELFF	TGTGCCAGCAGCCCGACTAGCGGTCACACCGGGGAGCTGTTTTTT
TRBV13	TRBJ1-2	.	.	CASSSRDTTNYYGYTF	TGTGCCAGCAGCAGCCGGGACACAACGAACTACTATGGCTACACCTTC
TRBV5-4	TRBJ1-3	.	.	CASSLRAGNSGNTIYF	TGTGCCAGCAGCTTAAGGGCAGGGAACTCTGGAAACACCATATATTTT
TRBV27	TRBJ1-6	.	TRBD1	CASSFQGARNSPLHF	TGTGCCAGCAGTTTTCAGGGGGCGCGTAATTCACCCCTCCACTTT
TRBV9	TRBJ1-2	.	.	CASSVVTNYGYTF	TGTGCCAGCAGCGTAGTAACTAACTATGGCTACACCTTC
TRBV5-8	TRBJ1-1	few	TRBD1	CASSLGQGTTEAFF	TGTGCCAGCAGCTTGGGACAGGGGACGACTGAAGCTTTCTTT
TRBV4-2	TRBJ2-1	.	.	CASSQEATGVGNEQFF	TGTGCCAGCAGCCAAGAGGCTACCGGGGTGGGCAATGAGCAGTTCTTC
TRBV11-1	TRBJ2-5	.	TRBD2	CASSLYLAGDQETQYF	TGTGCCAGCAGCTTATATCTAGCGGGGGACCAAGAGACCCAGTACTTC
TRBV5-6	TRBJ1-5	.	.	CASSLFSPSNQPQHF	TGTGCCAGCAGCTTGTTCAGTCCGAGCAATCAGCCCCAGCATTTT
TRBV15	TRBJ1-3	.	.	CATSRDRGNTIYF	TGTGCCACCAGCAGAGATAGGGGCAACACCATATATTTT
TRBV7-2	TRBJ1-5	.	.	CASSQQAGDQPQHF	TGTGCCAGCAGCCAGCAGGCGGGGGATCAGCCCCAGCATTTT
TRBV6-6	TRBJ1-1	few	.	CASSYGAGYNTEAFF	TGTGCCAGCAGTTACGGGGCAGGTTATAACACTGAAGCTTTCTTT
TRBV28	TRBJ1-6	.	TRBD1	CASSWTGVVNSPLHF	TGTGCCAGCAGCTGGACAGGGGTAGTAAATTCACCCCTCCACTTT
TRBV5-1	TRBJ2-1	few	TRBD2	CASSLVLAGAYSYNEQFF	TGCGCCAGCAGCTTGGTCCTAGCGGGGGCTTACTCCTACAATGAGCAGTTCTTC
TRBV30	TRBJ1-3	.	TRBD1	CAWSSGQGGNTIYF	TGTGCCTGGAGTTCGGGACAGGGTGGAAACACCATATATTTT
TRBV6-4	TRBJ2-1	.	TRBD2	CASSDGLAGVGEQFF	TGTGCCAGCAGTGACGGTCTAGCGGGAGTCGGTGAGCAGTTCTTC
TRBV4-1	TRBJ1-3	.	.	CASSQAGIGALSGNTIYF	TGCGCCAGCAGCCAAGCAGGTATAGGGGCCCTCTCTGGAAACACCATATATTTT